This is a list of T cell receptor beta chains from one sample in a study of cytomegalovirus exposure and HLA in healthy donors. Assay: immunoSEQ multiplex PCR; the TCRdb copy retains only in-frame clones and omits some. The data contain some 200,000 clones, roughly 80% of them singletons. Sequenced material: PBMCs. These receptors originate from a woman younger than 30 in good health and CMV-seropositive. The conserved cysteine and the conserved F or W are not part of the CDR3 here.

TRBV6-1,TRBJ1-2,ASSARVSRDGYT
TRBV6-5,TRBJ1-5,ASSSPGSNQPQH
TRBV10-3,TRBJ1-1,AGGQGFTEAF
TRBV7-9,TRBJ2-3,ASSSPKRDTQY
TRBV4-1,TRBJ2-7,ASSQDLILSGHANLLYYEQY
TRBV5-1,TRBJ2-7,ASSLSGQGAYEQY
TRBV2,TRBJ2-1,ASIQAGAGNEQF
TRBV4-3,TRBJ1-6,ASSQDRDYNSPLH
TRBV18,TRBJ1-3,ASSPTGGTDGNTIY
TRBV4-2,TRBJ2-2,ASSQGTGTSGRNTGELF
TRBV9,TRBJ2-1,ASSVGRGYNEQF
TRBV4-1,TRBJ2-7,ASSPDTASYEQY
TRBV2,TRBJ1-1,ASSEGFGREAF
TRBV7-3,TRBJ2-2,ASSLARHRENTGELF
TRBV7-9,TRBJ1-6,ASSLRGGNSPLH
TRBV11-3,TRBJ2-2,ASSFSREKNTGELF
TRBV27,TRBJ1-6,ASSGTDNSPLH
TRBV20-1,TRBJ1-2,SQGGYT
TRBV13,TRBJ1-3,ASSLVGQVKSGNTIY
TRBV29-1,TRBJ1-1,SVVLRAEAF
TRBV7-9,TRBJ1-1,ASSPETWGLTSAF
TRBV12-2,TRBJ1-2,ASRFIYRVRGQPTNYGYT
TRBV6-4,TRBJ2-3,ASSELAGGSDTQY
TRBV7-9,TRBJ2-7,ASSLDGTGGYEQY
TRBV19,TRBJ2-1,ATAILRGNEQF
TRBV11-2,TRBJ2-2,ASSLGSGVGELF
TRBV5-1,TRBJ1-1,ASSLVFRGGTEAF
TRBV5-1,TRBJ2-2,ASSGAVGTGELF
TRBV28,TRBJ2-1,ASSLSQGAGEQF
TRBV25-1,TRBJ2-2,ASSSPGTGLSGELF
TRBV25-1,NA,ASSALYEQY
TRBV5-4,TRBJ1-6,ASTRRDRGHSPLH
TRBV14,TRBJ2-1,ASSPLGTGASNEQF
TRBV5-4,TRBJ1-2,ASSPTDRGNGYT